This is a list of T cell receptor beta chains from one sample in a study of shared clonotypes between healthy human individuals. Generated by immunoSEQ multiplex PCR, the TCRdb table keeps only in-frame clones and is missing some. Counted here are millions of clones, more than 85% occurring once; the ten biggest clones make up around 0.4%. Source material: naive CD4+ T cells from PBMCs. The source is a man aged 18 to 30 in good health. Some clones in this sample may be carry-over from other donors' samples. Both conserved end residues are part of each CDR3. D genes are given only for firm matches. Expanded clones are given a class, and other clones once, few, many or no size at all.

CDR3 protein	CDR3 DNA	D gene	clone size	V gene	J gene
CASSRSPLQDQPQHF	TGTGCCAGCAGTAGATCACCGTTACAGGATCAGCCCCAGCATTTT	NA	NA	TRBV6-1	TRBJ1-5
CASSFRNRDTEAFF	TGTGCCAGCAGTTTTCGCAACAGGGACACTGAAGCTTTCTTT	NA	NA	TRBV28	TRBJ1-1
CASREGGNQPQHF	TGTGCCAGCAGGGAGGGGGGGAATCAGCCCCAGCATTTT	NA	NA	TRBV6-1	TRBJ1-5
CASSPIRSFGGYEKLFF	TGTGCCAGCAGTCCAATAAGGTCCTTCGGGGGATACGAAAAACTGTTTTTT	NA	NA	TRBV28	TRBJ1-4
CASSYSRQAGELFF	TGTGCCAGCAGCTACTCCCGACAGGCCGGGGAGCTGTTTTTT	NA	NA	TRBV7-3	TRBJ2-2
CASSPRGILETQYF	TGTGCCAGCAGCCCGAGGGGGATTCTGGAGACCCAGTACTTC	NA	once	TRBV7-2	TRBJ2-5
CASRGEGGYTF	TGTGCCAGCAGGGGGGAGGGTGGCTACACCTTC	NA	NA	TRBV6-1	TRBJ1-2
CASSSSGDYNEQFF	TGCGCCAGCAGCTCCTCAGGGGATTACAATGAGCAGTTCTTC	NA	NA	TRBV5-1	TRBJ2-1
CASSLGFPRSNYGYTF	TGTGCCAGCAGTCTCGGATTCCCTAGGTCTAACTATGGCTACACCTTC	NA	NA	TRBV28	TRBJ1-2
CASSLDGEGWETQYF	TGTGCCAGCAGCTTAGATGGTGAAGGGTGGGAGACCCAGTACTTC	NA	NA	TRBV7-9	TRBJ2-5
CASSQAYSGGRTGYTF	TGTGCCAGCAGCCAAGCCTATTCAGGGGGTCGAACGGGCTACACCTTC	TRBD1	NA	TRBV4-2	TRBJ1-2
CSGKRELAETQYF	TGCAGCGGCAAGCGGGAGTTGGCAGAGACCCAGTACTTC	TRBD2	NA	TRBV29-1	TRBJ2-5
CASSTGRGKRAGELFF	TGTGCCAGTAGTACAGGGAGGGGGAAGAGGGCCGGGGAGCTGTTTTTT	NA	NA	TRBV19	TRBJ2-2
CASGLGTNYNEQFF	TGTGCTAGTGGTTTGGGCACTAACTACAATGAGCAGTTCTTC	NA	NA	TRBV12-5	TRBJ2-1
CSVQYYGYTF	TGCAGTGTCCAATACTATGGCTACACCTTC	NA	NA	TRBV20-1	TRBJ1-2
CASSLVVRGPGTEAFF	TGCGCCAGCAGCTTGGTAGTGAGGGGGCCTGGCACTGAAGCTTTCTTT	TRBD1	NA	TRBV5-1	TRBJ1-1
CASRGTNEQFF	TGTGCCAGTAGGGGAACGAATGAGCAGTTCTTC	NA	NA	TRBV19	TRBJ2-1
CASSGGTSYEQFF	TGTGCCAGCAGCGGGGGGACTAGCTATGAGCAGTTCTTC	TRBD2	NA	TRBV9	TRBJ2-1
CASSPLTGGGNTIYF	TGTGCCAGCAGCCCCTTAACAGGGGGTGGAAACACCATATATTTT	TRBD1	NA	TRBV6-5	TRBJ1-3
CASSSSGSQETQYF	TGTGCCAGCAGTTCGTCGGGGTCTCAAGAGACCCAGTACTTC	NA	NA	TRBV27	TRBJ2-5
CASSLVPLSDTQYF	TGTGCCAGCAGTTTAGTGCCCCTTTCAGATACGCAGTATTTT	NA	NA	TRBV27	TRBJ2-3
CASSRDRDGYTF	TGTGCCAGCTCACGCGACAGGGATGGCTACACCTTC	TRBD1	NA	TRBV18	TRBJ1-2
CSVGRGGETQYF	TGCAGCGTTGGCCGGGGGGGGGAGACCCAGTACTTC	TRBD2	NA	TRBV29-1	TRBJ2-5
CASSAGQGANYGYTF	TGTGCCAGCAGCGCCGGACAGGGAGCTAACTATGGCTACACCTTC	TRBD1	NA	TRBV5-5	TRBJ1-2
CASSPLTSGFNEQFF	TGTGCCAGCAGCCCGTTGACTAGCGGGTTCAATGAGCAGTTCTTC	TRBD2	NA	TRBV5-4	TRBJ2-1